This record concerns one T cell receptor beta chain sequence. What it binds is not known. Trimming left V 2 bases short and J 4 bases short, with 14 bases between. CDR1 is LGHDT, CDR2 YNNKEL, per germline (reference sequence). There are 15 residues in the CDR3. This entry belongs to a study of T cell responses to AZD1222 COVID-19 vaccine. Generated by immunoSEQ multiplex PCR, the TCRdb table keeps only in-frame clones and is missing some. Here the sample spans some 120,000 clones, roughly nine tenths being singletons. The study's findings and limits: Targets within unmutated variant regions were reportedly found for nearly half of spike-specific TCRs. No repertoire was sampled before or during the peak T cell response, only after it. Clonal diversity was possibly underestimated, and white British individuals and females predominated among donors.

The chain employs TRBV3-1 (or the pseudogene TRBV3-2) and TRBJ1-1; the D gene is possibly TRBD1 (6 bases). The receptor comes from an adult in good health. The sample in question was peripheral blood, obtained on day 0 of AZD1222 vaccination. The CDR3 spells CASSQPTRGGTEAFF. CDR3 nucleotide sequence: TGTGCCAGCAGCCAACCCACACGAGGGGGCACTGAAGCTTTCTTT.